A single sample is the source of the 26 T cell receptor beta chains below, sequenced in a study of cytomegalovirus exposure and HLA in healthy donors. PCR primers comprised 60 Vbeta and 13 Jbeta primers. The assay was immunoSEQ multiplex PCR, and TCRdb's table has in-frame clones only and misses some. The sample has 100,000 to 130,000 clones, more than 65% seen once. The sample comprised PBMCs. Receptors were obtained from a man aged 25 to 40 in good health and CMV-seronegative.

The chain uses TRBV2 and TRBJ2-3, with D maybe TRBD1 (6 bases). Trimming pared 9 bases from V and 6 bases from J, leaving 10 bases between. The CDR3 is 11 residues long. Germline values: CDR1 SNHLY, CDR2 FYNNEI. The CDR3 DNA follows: TGTGCCAGACAGGGATCCGATACGCAGTATTTT. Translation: CARQGSDTQYF. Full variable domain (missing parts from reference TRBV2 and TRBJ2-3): EPEVTQTPSHQVTQMGQEVILRCVPISNHLYFYWYRQILGQKVEFLVSFYNNEISEKSEIFDDQFSVERPDGSNFTLKIRSTKLEDSAMYFCARQGSDTQYFGPGTRLTVL.

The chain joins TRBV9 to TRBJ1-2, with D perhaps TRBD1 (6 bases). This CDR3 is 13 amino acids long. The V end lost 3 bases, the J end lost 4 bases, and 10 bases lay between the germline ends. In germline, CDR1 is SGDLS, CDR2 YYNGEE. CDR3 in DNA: TGTGCCAGCAGCGGATCCAGGGGCTATGGCTACACCTTC. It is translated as CASSGSRGYGYTF.

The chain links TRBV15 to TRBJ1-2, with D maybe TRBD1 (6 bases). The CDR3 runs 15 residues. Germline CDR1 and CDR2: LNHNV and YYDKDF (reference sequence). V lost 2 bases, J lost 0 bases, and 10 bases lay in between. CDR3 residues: CATSRPRTANYGYTF. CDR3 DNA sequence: TGTGCCACCAGCAGACCGAGGACAGCTAACTATGGCTACACCTTC.

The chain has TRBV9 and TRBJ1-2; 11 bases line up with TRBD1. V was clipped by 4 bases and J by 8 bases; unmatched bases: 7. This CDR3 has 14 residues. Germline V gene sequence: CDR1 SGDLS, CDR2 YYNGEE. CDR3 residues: CASSLGQGAQGYTF. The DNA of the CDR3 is TGTGCCAGCAGCCTAGGACAGGGGGCTCAGGGCTACACCTTC.

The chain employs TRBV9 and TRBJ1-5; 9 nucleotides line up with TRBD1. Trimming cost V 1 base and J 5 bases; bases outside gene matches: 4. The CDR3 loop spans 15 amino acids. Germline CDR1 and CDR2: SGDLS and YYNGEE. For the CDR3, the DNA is TGTGCCAGCAGCGTAACAGGGGGCTCGGATCAGCCCCAGCATTTT. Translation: CASSVTGGSDQPQHF.

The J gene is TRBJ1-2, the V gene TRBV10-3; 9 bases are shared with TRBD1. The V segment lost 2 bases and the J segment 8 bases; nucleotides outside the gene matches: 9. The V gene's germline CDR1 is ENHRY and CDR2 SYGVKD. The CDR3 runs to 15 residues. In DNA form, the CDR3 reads TGTGCCATCAGTGAGGCGTCGGGACAGGGAGAAGGCTACACCTTC. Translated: CAISEASGQGEGYTF.

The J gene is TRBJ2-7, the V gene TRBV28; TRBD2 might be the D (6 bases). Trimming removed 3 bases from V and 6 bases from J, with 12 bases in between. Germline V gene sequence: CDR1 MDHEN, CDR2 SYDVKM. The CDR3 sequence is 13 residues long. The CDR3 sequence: CASSFTGEGEQYF. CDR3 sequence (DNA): TGTGCCAGCAGTTTCACGGGAGAAGGCGAGCAGTACTTC.

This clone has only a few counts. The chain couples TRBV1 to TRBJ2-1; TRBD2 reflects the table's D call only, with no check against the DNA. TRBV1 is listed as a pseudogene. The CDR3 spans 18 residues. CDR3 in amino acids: CTSSQDRFLAGVYNEQFF. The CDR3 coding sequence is TGCACCAGCAGCCAAGATCGGTTTCTAGCGGGGGTCTACAATGAGCAGTTCTTC.

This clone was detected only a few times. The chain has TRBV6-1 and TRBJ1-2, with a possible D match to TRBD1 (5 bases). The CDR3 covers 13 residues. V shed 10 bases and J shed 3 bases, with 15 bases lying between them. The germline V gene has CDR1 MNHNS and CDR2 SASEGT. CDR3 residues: CATQDTLDYGYTF. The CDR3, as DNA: TGTGCCACCCAGGACACTCTGGACTATGGCTACACCTTC.

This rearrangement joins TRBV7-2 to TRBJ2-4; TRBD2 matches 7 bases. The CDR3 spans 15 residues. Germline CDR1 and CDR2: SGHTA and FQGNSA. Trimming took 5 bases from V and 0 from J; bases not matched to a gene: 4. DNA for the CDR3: TGTGCCAGCAGCCTGGGGGGGTTAGCCAAAAACATTCAGTACTTC. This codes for CASSLGGLAKNIQYF.

CDR3 DNA sequence: TGTGCCAGCAGTGAAGGTTGGCAGGGGACTGAGCAGTTCTTC. Residues: CASSEGWQGTEQFF. This chain joins TRBV25-1 and TRBJ2-1; a possible D gene is TRBD1 (6 bases). The CDR3 is 14 amino acids. V lost 2 bases and J lost 9, with 14 bases in between. Germline V gene data show CDR1 as MGHDK and CDR2 as SYGVNS. The full variable domain, in which reference TRBV25-1 and TRBJ2-1 provide the parts outside the CDR3, is EADIYQTPRYLVIGTGKKITLECSQTMGHDKMYWYQQDPGMELHLIHYSYGVNSTEKGDLSSESTVSRIRTEHFPLTLESARPSHTSQYLCASSEGWQGTEQFFGPGTRLTVL.

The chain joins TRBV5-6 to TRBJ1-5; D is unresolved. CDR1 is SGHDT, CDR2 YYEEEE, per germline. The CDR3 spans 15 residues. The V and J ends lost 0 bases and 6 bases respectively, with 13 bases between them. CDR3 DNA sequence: TGTGCCAGCAGCTTGGCAAGCCGGGTTGGTCAGCCCCAGCATTTT. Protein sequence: CASSLASRVGQPQHF.

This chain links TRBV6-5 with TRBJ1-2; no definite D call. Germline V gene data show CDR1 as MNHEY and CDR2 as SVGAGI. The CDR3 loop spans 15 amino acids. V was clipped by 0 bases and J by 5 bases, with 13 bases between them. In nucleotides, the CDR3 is TGTGCCAGCAGTTACTCTCTGGGTTCGGGGTATGGCTACACCTTC. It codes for CASSYSLGSGYGYTF.

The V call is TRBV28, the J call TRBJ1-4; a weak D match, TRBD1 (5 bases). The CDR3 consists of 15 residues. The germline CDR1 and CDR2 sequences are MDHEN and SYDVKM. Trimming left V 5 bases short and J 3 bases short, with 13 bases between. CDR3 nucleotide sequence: TGTGCCAGCAGTCTCAGACAGTCGGCTAATGAAAAACTGTTTTTT. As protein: CASSLRQSANEKLFF.

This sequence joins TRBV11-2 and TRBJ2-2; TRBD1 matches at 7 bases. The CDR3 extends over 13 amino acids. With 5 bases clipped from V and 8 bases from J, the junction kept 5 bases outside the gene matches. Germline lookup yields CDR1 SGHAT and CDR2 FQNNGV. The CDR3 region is CASSRGGGGELFF. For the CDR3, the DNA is TGTGCCAGCAGCAGAGGGGGCGGGGGGGAGCTGTTTTTT.

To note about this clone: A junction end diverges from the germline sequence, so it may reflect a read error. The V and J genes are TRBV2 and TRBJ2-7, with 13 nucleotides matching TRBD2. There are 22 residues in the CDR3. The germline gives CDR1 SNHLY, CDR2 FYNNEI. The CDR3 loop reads CASSDGARSLTSGRFGTYGQYF. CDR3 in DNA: TGTGCCAGCAGTGATGGGGCGCGATCGCTGACTAGCGGGAGGTTTGGGACCTACGGGCAGTACTTC.

The CDR3 sequence is CASSLGGARAGGEQYF. CDR3 coding DNA: TGTGCCAGCAGTTTGGGGGGAGCTCGGGCGGGGGGCGAGCAGTACTTC. This chain uses TRBV28 with TRBJ2-7; 8 bases agree with TRBD2. J lost 6 bases, V lost 3 bases, and 13 bases had no gene match. The CDR3 consists of 16 residues. The germline V gene encodes CDR1 MDHEN and CDR2 SYDVKM.

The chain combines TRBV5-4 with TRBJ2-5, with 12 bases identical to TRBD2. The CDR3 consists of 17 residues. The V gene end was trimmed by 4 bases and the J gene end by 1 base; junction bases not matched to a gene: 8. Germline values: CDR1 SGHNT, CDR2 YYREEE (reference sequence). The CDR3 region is CASSGRLAGEIQETQYF. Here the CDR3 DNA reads TGTGCCAGCAGCGGTAGACTAGCGGGGGAGATCCAAGAGACCCAGTACTTC.

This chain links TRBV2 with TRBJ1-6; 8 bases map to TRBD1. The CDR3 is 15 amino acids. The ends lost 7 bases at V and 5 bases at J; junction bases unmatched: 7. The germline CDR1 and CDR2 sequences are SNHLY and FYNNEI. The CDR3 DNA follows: TGTGCCAGCACCGGACAGGGCCAGGATAATTCACCCCTCCACTTT. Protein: CASTGQGQDNSPLHF. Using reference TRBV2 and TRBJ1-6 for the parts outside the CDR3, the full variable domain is EPEVTQTPSHQVTQMGQEVILRCVPISNHLYFYWYRQILGQKVEFLVSFYNNEISEKSEIFDDQFSVERPDGSNFTLKIRSTKLEDSAMYFCASTGQGQDNSPLHFGNGTRLTVT.

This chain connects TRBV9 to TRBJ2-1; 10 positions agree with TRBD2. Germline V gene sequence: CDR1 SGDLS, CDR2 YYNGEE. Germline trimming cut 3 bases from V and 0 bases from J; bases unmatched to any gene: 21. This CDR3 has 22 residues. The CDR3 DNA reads TGTGCCAGCAGCGGGCTTTCATCAGTAGCGGGAGGTCGTCCCACCTCCTACAATGAGCAGTTCTTC. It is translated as CASSGLSSVAGGRPTSYNEQFF. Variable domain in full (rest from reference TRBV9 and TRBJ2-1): DSGVTQTPKHLITATGQRVTLRCSPRSGDLSVYWYQQSLDQGLQFLIQYYNGEERAKGNILERFSAQQFPDLHSELNLSSLELGDSALYFCASSGLSSVAGGRPTSYNEQFFGPGTRLTVL.

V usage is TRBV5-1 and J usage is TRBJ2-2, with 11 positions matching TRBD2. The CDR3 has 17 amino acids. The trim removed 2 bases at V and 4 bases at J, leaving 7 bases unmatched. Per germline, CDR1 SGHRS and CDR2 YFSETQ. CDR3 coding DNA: TGCGCCAGCAGCTTCAAAAGACTAGCGGGAATCACCGGGGAGCTGTTTTTT. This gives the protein CASSFKRLAGITGELFF.

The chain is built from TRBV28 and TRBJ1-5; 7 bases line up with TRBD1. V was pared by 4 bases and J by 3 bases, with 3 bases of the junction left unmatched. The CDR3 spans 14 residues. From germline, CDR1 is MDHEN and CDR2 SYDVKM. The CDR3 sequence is CASSYGTDNQPQHF. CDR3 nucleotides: TGTGCCAGCAGTTACGGGACAGACAATCAGCCCCAGCATTTT.

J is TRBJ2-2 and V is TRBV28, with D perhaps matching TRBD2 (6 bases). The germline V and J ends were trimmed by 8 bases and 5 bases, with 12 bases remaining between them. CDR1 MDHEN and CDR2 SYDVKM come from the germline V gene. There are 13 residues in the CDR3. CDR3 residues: CASYQLATGELFF. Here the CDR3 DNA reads TGTGCCAGCTATCAACTAGCTACCGGGGAGCTGTTTTTT.

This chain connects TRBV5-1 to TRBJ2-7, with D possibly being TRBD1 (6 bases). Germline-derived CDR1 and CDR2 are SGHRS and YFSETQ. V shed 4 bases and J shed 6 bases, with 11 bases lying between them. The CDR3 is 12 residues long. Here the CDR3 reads CASSPGGSEQYF. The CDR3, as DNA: TGCGCCAGCAGCCCTGGGGGCTCCGAGCAGTACTTC.

The CDR3 coding sequence is TGTGCCATCAGCCCAACAGGGCACGAGCAGTACTTC. This gives the protein CAISPTGHEQYF. The V call is TRBV10-3, the J call TRBJ2-7; maybe TRBD1 (6 bases). CDR1 and CDR2 (germline): ENHRY, SYGVKD. The CDR3 is 12 residues long. V was cut by 6 bases and J by 5 bases, with 11 bases left in between.

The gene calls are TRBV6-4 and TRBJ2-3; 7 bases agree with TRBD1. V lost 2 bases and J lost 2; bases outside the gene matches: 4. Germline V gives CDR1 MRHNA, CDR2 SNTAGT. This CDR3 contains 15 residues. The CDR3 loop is CASSDTGDLTDTQYF. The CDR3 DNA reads TGTGCCAGCAGTGACACAGGGGACCTCACAGATACGCAGTATTTT.